Each of the 3 T cell receptor beta chains below was sequenced from the same sample in a study of blood T cell repertoires in COVID-19. Clones were read by immunoSEQ multiplex PCR, and TCRdb kept only the in-frame ones, dropping some. Of approximately 100,000 clones listed, over 65% are singletons. Sample: peripheral blood. These receptors all come from a woman between 65 and 79 years old with acute or convalescent COVID-19.

The rearrangement links TRBV6-5 to TRBJ1-1; 8 bases match TRBD1. The germline V gene encodes CDR1 MNHEY and CDR2 SVGAGI. V lost 6 bases and J lost 4; bases outside the gene matches: 10. The CDR3 runs to 15 residues. The DNA for the CDR3 is TGTGCCAGCAGACCCTCAGGGGGCTGGGGCACTGAAGCTTTCTTT. The encoded protein is CASRPSGGWGTEAFF.

The J gene is TRBJ2-1, the V gene TRBV19, with a possible D match to TRBD2 (5 bases). Trimming cost V 3 bases and J 10 bases, with 19 bases left between them. Germline CDR1 reads LNHDA; CDR2 reads SQIVND (reference sequence). The CDR3 runs 15 residues. CDR3 amino acids: CASSIETRTLGEQFF. CDR3 sequence (DNA): TGTGCCAGTAGTATTGAGACAAGGACTCTTGGGGAGCAGTTCTTC.

The chain carries TRBV7-2 and TRBJ2-7; TRBD2 aligns across 9 bases. Per the germline V gene, CDR1 is SGHTA and CDR2 is FQGNSA. The CDR3 extends over 14 amino acids. V trimming: 5 bases; J trimming: 7 bases; junction bases outside the gene matches: 9. DNA for the CDR3: TGTGCCAGCAGCCCCGCGGGAGGGGTAGGAGAGCAGTACGTC. It encodes CASSPAGGVGEQYV.